Presented here are 11 T cell receptor beta chains from one specimen sequenced in a study of Ad26.COV2.S vaccination and SARS-CoV-2 variants. The treatment: over 15 received Ad26.COV2.S at low or high dose, single or two shots; about 5 received placebo; per-sample allocation not given. It was on day 63 after the first vaccine or placebo injection that samples were taken. Libraries were prepared by immunoSEQ multiplex PCR; TCRdb keeps only in-frame clonotypes and omits some of them. The sample contains about 320,000 clones, 85% of which appear only once. The sequences come from peripheral blood, collected in a trial of Ad26.COV2.S vaccine versus placebo. The receptors here all came from a person aged 18-60 years who received the Ad26.COV2.S COVID-19 vaccine or a placebo.

CDR3 nucleotides: TGTGCCATCAGTGAGGACCAGGTGAGTGGGACTGAAGCTTTCTTT. This sequence encodes CAISEDQVSGTEAFF. The V call is TRBV10-3, the J call TRBJ1-1, with D unclear. Germline loops: CDR1 ENHRY, CDR2 SYGVKD. This CDR3 spans 15 amino acids. V shed 2 bases and J shed 5 bases, with 15 bases lying between them.

In the case of this clone: It may be a read error: a sequence one base away is much more abundant. The chain has TRBV5-4 and TRBJ1-6; 10 nucleotides align to TRBD1. This CDR3 has 14 amino acids. The germline V gene has CDR1 SGHNT and CDR2 YYREEE (reference sequence). V was clipped by 4 bases and J by 10 bases; unmatched bases: 5. This CDR3 is CASSPGTGESPLHF. In nucleotides, the CDR3 is TGTGCCAGCAGCCCTGGGACAGGGGAATCACCCCTCCACTTT.

For this clone: This sample includes further DNA sequences coding for the same CDR3. The rearrangement links TRBV18 to TRBJ1-4; D is undetermined. The CDR3 has 16 amino acids. Trimming took off 3 bases at V and 0 bases at J, with 11 bases between the two ends. The germline V gene encodes CDR1 KGHSH and CDR2 LQKENI. The CDR3 coding sequence is TGTGCCAGCTCACCGAAGACCGGTGCAACTAATGAAAAACTGTTTTTT. This sequence encodes CASSPKTGATNEKLFF. Using reference TRBV18 and TRBJ1-4 for the parts outside the CDR3, the full variable domain is NAGVMQNPRHLVRRRGQEARLRCSPMKGHSHVYWYRQLPEEGLKFMVYLQKENIIDESGMPKERFSAEFPKEGPSILRIQQVVRGDSAAYFCASSPKTGATNEKLFFGSGTQLSVL.

This clone was seen only once. CDR3 in DNA: TGCAGCGTTGGGGACACAAACTCTGAAGCTTTCTTT. Its translation: CSVGDTNSEAFF. The chain employs TRBV29-1 and TRBJ1-1, with TRBD1 as a possible D gene (6 bases). The CDR3 runs 12 residues. V lost 4 bases, J lost 6 bases, and 12 bases lay in between. Germline CDR1 SQVTM, CDR2 ANQGSEA.

The chain employs TRBV5-1 and TRBJ1-1; perhaps TRBD1 as D (6 bases). This CDR3 region has 14 residues. V gave up 4 bases and J gave up 3 bases, with 13 bases separating them. Germline-derived CDR1 and CDR2 are SGHRS and YFSETQ. CDR3 in DNA: TGCGCCAGCAGCGCACAGGGTCTGGACACTGAAGCTTTCTTT. Translated: CASSAQGLDTEAFF.

The chain combines TRBV3-1 (or the pseudogene TRBV3-2) with TRBJ1-3, with unresolved D. Germline loops: CDR1 LGHDT, CDR2 YNNKEL (reference sequence). This CDR3 comprises 16 residues. Trimming shortened V by 4 bases and J by 0 bases, and 13 bases separated the two germline ends. The CDR3 sequence is CASSLRRAPSGNTIYF. The CDR3 nucleotides read TGTGCCAGCAGCCTCCGGCGGGCCCCCTCTGGAAACACCATATATTTT.

The count of this clone is one. The chain combines TRBV6-5 with TRBJ2-7; 9 bases agree with TRBD2. The CDR3 is 15 amino acids. Trimming took 6 bases from V and 0 from J; bases not matched to a gene: 6. Germline CDR1 is MNHEY and CDR2 is SVGAGI. The CDR3 region has the DNA TGTGCCAGCAGCGGTAGCGGGGGCCCCTCCTACGAGCAGTACTTC. Its translation is CASSGSGGPSYEQYF.

The chain couples TRBV28 to TRBJ1-4, with 8 bases matching TRBD1. In germline, CDR1 is MDHEN, CDR2 SYDVKM. J gave up 7 bases and V 6 bases, and 7 bases lay outside the gene matches. The CDR3 is 14 residues long. CDR3 loop: CASRQTGVGEKLFF. CDR3 nucleotide sequence: TGTGCCAGCAGGCAGACAGGGGTCGGTGAAAAACTGTTTTTT.

The DNA for the CDR3 is TGCGCCAGCAGCACCTTATCGCAGGGCTCTGGAAACACCATATATTTT. Translating gives CASSTLSQGSGNTIYF. The chain carries TRBV5-1 and TRBJ1-3; perhaps TRBD1 as D (5 bases). Germline V CDR1 and CDR2: SGHRS, YFSETQ. V shed 4 bases and J shed 0 bases, with 14 bases lying between them. The CDR3 has 16 residues.

The chain uses TRBV9 and TRBJ2-1, with D unresolved. The CDR3 consists of 14 residues. V lost 0 bases, J lost 3 bases, and 7 bases lay in between. Germline CDR1 and CDR2: SGDLS and YYNGEE. This CDR3 reads CASSVDGFYNEQFF. DNA of the CDR3: TGTGCCAGCAGCGTAGACGGATTCTACAATGAGCAGTTCTTC.

The sample holds a few counts of this clone. The CDR3: CAWSGDRGTEAFF. The CDR3 DNA reads as TGTGCCTGGAGTGGGGACAGGGGCACTGAAGCTTTCTTT. V and J are TRBV30 and TRBJ1-1, with TRBD1 matching 10 bases. Germline values: CDR1 GTSNPN, CDR2 SVGIG (reference sequence). The CDR3 spans 13 residues. V dropped 1 base and J dropped 4; count of bases not matched to a gene: 0.